Listed below are T cell receptor beta chains from one sample, sequenced in a study of cytotoxic CD8 clonotypes in ibrutinib-treated CLL. TCRdb keeps only in-frame clones here, not all; method: immunoSEQ multiplex PCR. The sample has hundreds of thousands of clones, roughly 85% seen once. This specimen was PBMCs, taken before ibrutinib treatment. The receptors come from a human donor with chronic lymphocytic leukemia. CDR3s include the opening cysteine and the closing phenylalanine or tryptophan. The D gene is left open where the match is weak. Where a row states a size, it is once, few, many or the class of an expanded clone; other rows omit it.

TRBV2,large,NA,TRBJ1-5,CASSESYSNQPQHF,TGTGCCAGCAGTGAATCCTATAGCAATCAGCCCCAGCATTTT
TRBV5-1,NA,TRBD2,TRBJ2-7,CASSLTSEVRYF,TGCGCCAGCAGCTTGACTAGCGAGGTACGGTACTTC
TRBV6-5,NA,TRBD2,TRBJ2-5,CASSYHRTSGQETQYF,TGTGCCAGCAGTTACCATAGGACTAGCGGCCAAGAGACCCAGTACTTC
TRBV29-1,NA,TRBD2,TRBJ2-1,CSGWTSLRNEQFF,TGCAGCGGTTGGACTAGCCTACGGAATGAGCAGTTCTTC
TRBV7-2,few,TRBD2,TRBJ2-7,CASAQRPNPLAGGTYEQYF,TGTGCCAGCGCCCAAAGACCCAACCCCTTAGCGGGAGGGACCTACGAGCAGTACTTC
TRBV11-2,NA,NA,TRBJ2-3,CASSLGTGVVDTQYF,TGTGCCAGCAGCTTAGGCACGGGAGTGGTAGATACGCAGTATTTT
TRBV4-1,NA,NA,TRBJ2-5,CASSLGEGGPSQETQYF,TGCGCCAGCAGCCTCGGTGAGGGGGGACCCTCCCAAGAGACCCAGTACTTC
TRBV27,NA,TRBD2,TRBJ2-5,CASSFSSGINQETQYF,TGTGCCAGCAGTTTCTCAAGCGGGATCAACCAAGAGACCCAGTACTTC
TRBV30,NA,NA,TRBJ2-3,CAFLAETTDTQYF,TGTGCCTTTCTTGCGGAGACGACAGATACGCAGTATTTT
TRBV30,NA,TRBD1,TRBJ2-7,CAWSPGQGPIYF,TGTGCCTGGAGTCCGGGACAGGGGCCTATATACTTC
TRBV28,once,TRBD2,TRBJ2-3,CASSLASGGATDTQYF,TGTGCCAGCAGTTTAGCGTCGGGAGGAGCCACAGATACGCAGTATTTT
TRBV5-8,NA,NA,TRBJ2-7,CASSFQAYEQYF,TGTGCCAGCAGCTTCCAGGCCTACGAGCAGTACTTC
TRBV5-1,NA,NA,TRBJ2-3,CASSLNFGRSTDTQYF,TGCGCCAGCAGCTTGAATTTCGGCAGAAGCACAGATACGCAGTATTTT
TRBV7-2,NA,NA,TRBJ1-3,CASSLVLGTGNTIYF,TGTGCCAGCAGCTTAGTCTTAGGGACTGGAAACACCATATATTTT
TRBV29-1,NA,NA,TRBJ1-5,CSPAGGTVHQPQHF,TGCAGTCCTGCGGGGGGCACAGTTCATCAGCCCCAGCATTTT
TRBV7-2,few,NA,TRBJ1-2,CASSFRDIGEGYTF,TGTGCCAGCAGCTTCAGGGACATCGGAGAGGGCTACACCTTC